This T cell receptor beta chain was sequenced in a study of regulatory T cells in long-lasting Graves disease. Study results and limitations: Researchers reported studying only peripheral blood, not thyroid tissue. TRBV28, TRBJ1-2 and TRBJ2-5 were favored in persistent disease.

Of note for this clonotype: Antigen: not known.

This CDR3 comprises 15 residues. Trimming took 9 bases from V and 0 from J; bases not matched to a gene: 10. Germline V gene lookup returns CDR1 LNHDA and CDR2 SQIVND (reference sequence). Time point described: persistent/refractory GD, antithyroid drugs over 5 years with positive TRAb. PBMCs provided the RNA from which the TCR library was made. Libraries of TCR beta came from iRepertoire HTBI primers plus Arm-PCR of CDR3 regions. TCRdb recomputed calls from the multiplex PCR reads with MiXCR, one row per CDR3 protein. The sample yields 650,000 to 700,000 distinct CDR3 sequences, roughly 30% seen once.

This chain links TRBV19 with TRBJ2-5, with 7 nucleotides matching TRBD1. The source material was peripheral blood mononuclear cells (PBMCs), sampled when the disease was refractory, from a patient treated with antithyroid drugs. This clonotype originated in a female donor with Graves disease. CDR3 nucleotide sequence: TGTGCCAGCTCCCCGGGACAGTGGTACCAAGAGACCCAGTACTTC. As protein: CASSPGQWYQETQYF.